This T cell receptor beta chain was found in a study of shared clonotypes between healthy human individuals. Study-wide context: In total, the donors were two women and a few men aged 18 to 49. Study-wide points: Donors were few, which limited the genetic and exposure-history diversity represented.

Germline CDR1 reads LNHDA; CDR2 reads SQIVND (reference sequence). The V and J ends lost 5 bases and 4 bases, in that order; junction bases with no gene match: 9. The CDR3 covers 16 residues. Clones were sequenced by immunoSEQ multiplex PCR, and TCRdb holds only the in-frame ones, with some missing. The sample lists about 1 million clones; about 75% were seen once. This clone has just one count. The antigen remains unidentified. Sequenced material: memory CD4+ T cells sorted from blood. The subset denotes: CD45RA-negative fraction. The genes are TRBV19 and TRBJ2-5; 11 bases match TRBD2. This TCR was recovered from a man between 18 and 35 years old in good health. DNA for the CDR3: TGTGCCAGTAGTTCCGTAGCGGGGGGGCTGTTAGAGACCCAGTACTTC. Translation: CASSSVAGGLLETQYF.